The clone carrying this T cell receptor (beta chain) has just one count. This specimen belongs to a study of shared clonotypes between healthy human individuals. There were only Caucasian adults among the donors, and all lived in Nashville, Tennessee. CD45RA-negative memory and CD45RA+ naive subsets were split from the CD4+ cells. Per the germline V gene, CDR1 is GTSNPN and CDR2 is SVGIG (reference sequence). Trimming removed 4 bases at V and 3 bases at J, with 16 bases between. The CDR3 has 15 amino acids. Assay used: immunoSEQ multiplex PCR; TCRdb lists only in-frame clones, some missing. The sample has some 2,000,000 clones, nearly 97% seen once.

Sequenced material: naive CD4+ T cells sorted from blood. The subset: CD45RA+ positively selected. This receptor was taken from a man between 18 and 29 years old in good health. The chain employs TRBV30 and TRBJ1-5; D uncertain. DNA of the CDR3: TGTGCCTGGACCTACGGAGGATATATCAATCAGCCCCAGCATTTT. Residues: CAWTYGGYINQPQHF.